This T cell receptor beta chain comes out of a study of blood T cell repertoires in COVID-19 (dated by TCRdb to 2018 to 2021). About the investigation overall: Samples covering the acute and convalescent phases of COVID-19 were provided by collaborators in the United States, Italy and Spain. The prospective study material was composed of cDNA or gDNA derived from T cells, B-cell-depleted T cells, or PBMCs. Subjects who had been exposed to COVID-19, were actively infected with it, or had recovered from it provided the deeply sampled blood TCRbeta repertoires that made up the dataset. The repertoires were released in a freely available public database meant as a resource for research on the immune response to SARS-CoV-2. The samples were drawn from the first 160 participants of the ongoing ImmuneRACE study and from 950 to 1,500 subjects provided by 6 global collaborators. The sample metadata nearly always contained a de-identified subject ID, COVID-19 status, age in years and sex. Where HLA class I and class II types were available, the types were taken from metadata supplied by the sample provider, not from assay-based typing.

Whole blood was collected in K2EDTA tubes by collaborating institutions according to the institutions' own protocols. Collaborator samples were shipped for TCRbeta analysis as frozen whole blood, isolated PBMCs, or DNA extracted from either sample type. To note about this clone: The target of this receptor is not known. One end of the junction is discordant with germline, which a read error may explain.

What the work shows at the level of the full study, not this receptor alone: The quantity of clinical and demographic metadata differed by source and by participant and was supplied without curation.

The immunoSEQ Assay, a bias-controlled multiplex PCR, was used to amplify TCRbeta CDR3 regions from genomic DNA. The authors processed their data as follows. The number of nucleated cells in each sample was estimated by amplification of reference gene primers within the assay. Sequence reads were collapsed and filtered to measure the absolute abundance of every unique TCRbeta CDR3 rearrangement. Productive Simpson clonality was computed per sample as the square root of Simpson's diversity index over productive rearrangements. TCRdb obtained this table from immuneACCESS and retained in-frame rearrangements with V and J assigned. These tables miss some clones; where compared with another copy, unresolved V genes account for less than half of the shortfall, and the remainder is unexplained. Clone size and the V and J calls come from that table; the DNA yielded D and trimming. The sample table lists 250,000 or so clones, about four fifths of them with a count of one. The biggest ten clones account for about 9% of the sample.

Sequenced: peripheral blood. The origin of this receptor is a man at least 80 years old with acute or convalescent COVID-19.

The sequenced DNA: TGTGCCAGCAGCCAAACCGGACTAGCGACGGACTTC. Its protein product is CASSQTGLATDF. This sequence uses TRBV3-1 (or the pseudogene TRBV3-2) and TRBJ2-7; the junction holds 9 bases that match TRBD2. CDR1 LGHDT and CDR2 YNNKEL are derived from the germline V gene (reference sequence). The CDR3 holds 12 amino acids from the cysteine to the phenylalanine. Solely the CDR3 DNA is kept, with 36 bases framed from the first base.